Presented here are 18 T cell receptor beta chains from one specimen sequenced in a study of CD8 T cells in Susac syndrome. Random-hexamer reverse transcription was applied to roughly 0.5 to 1 ug RNA. TCRdb fed the immunoSEQ multiplex PCR reads into MiXCR, producing one record per CDR3 protein. The table includes approximately 180,000 distinct CDR3 sequences, approximately 96% detected once. The sample taken for sequencing was CD4+ T cells from PBMCs. The source is a human donor with multiple sclerosis.

CDR3 sequence (DNA): TGTGCCAGCAGCGTAGCTTCGGGGACAGCGCAAGAGACCCAGTACTTC. It is translated as CASSVASGTAQETQYF. The chain links TRBV9 to TRBJ2-5; 7 positions agree with TRBD1. Trimming removed 0 bases from V and 2 bases from J; junction bases left unmatched: 7. The CDR3 has 16 amino acids. The germline CDR1 and CDR2 sequences are SGDLS and YYNGEE.

The J gene is TRBJ2-1, the V gene TRBV28; 7 bases are a match to TRBD2. Trimming removed 7 bases from V and 3 bases from J; junction bases left unmatched: 9. The CDR3 consists of 15 residues. Germline V gene data show CDR1 as MDHEN and CDR2 as SYDVKM. CDR3 amino acids: CASTLQGRGYNEQFF. DNA of the CDR3: TGTGCCAGCACCCTGCAAGGGAGGGGCTACAATGAGCAGTTCTTC.

The gene calls are TRBV12-3 or TRBV12-4 and TRBJ2-7; D assignment may be TRBD1 or TRBD2 (6 bases each). The CDR3 spans 17 residues. Trimming took 2 bases from V and 0 from J, leaving 17 bases between them. CDR3 nucleotides: TGTGCCAGCAGTTTACCGGGGGCCCTATACGCCTCCTACGAGCAGTACTTC. Amino acids: CASSLPGALYASYEQYF.

The chain carries TRBV2 and TRBJ2-1; D is undetermined. Trimming stripped 5 bases from V and 0 bases from J, with 11 bases between. The CDR3 loop spans 15 amino acids. The germline CDR1 and CDR2 sequences are SNHLY and FYNNEI. The CDR3 spells CASSPTPSSYNEQFF. The CDR3 DNA is TGTGCCAGCAGTCCGACACCTAGCTCCTACAATGAGCAGTTCTTC.

This chain joins TRBV20-1 and TRBJ2-5; 8 bases are a match to TRBD2. The CDR3 is 14 residues long. Looked up from germline, CDR1 is DFQATT and CDR2 is SNEGSKA (reference sequence). V was clipped by 5 bases and J by 2 bases; unmatched bases: 7. CDR3: CSARSGGIQETQYF. In DNA, the CDR3 is TGCAGTGCTCGGAGCGGGGGTATACAAGAGACCCAGTACTTC.

The rearrangement uses TRBV30 and TRBJ2-7, with TRBD1 matching over 9 bases. The CDR3 is made up of 11 amino acids. Germline assignment: CDR1 GTSNPN and CDR2 SVGIG (reference sequence). J lost 6 bases, V lost 6 bases, and 3 bases had no gene match. In nucleotides, the CDR3 is TGTGCCTGTCACAGGGGGCGCGAGCAGTACTTC. Its protein is CACHRGREQYF.

J is TRBJ2-7 and V is TRBV11-2; possible D gene TRBD1, 7 bases. The CDR3 runs to 15 residues. The V end was cut by 1 base, the J end by 7 bases, with 17 bases between. Germline assignment: CDR1 SGHAT and CDR2 FQNNGV. The CDR3 reads CASSLASLQGGEQYF. The DNA for the CDR3 is TGTGCCAGCAGCTTAGCCTCACTCCAGGGGGGAGAGCAGTACTTC.

The V and J genes are TRBV20-1 and TRBJ2-4; perhaps TRBD2 as D (5 bases). This CDR3 spans 16 amino acids. Germline CDR1 reads DFQATT; CDR2 reads SNEGSKA (reference sequence). V lost 5 bases to trimming and J lost 0 bases, with 17 bases between them. The CDR3 region is CSAPAGGRLAKNIQYF. Here the CDR3 DNA reads TGCAGTGCTCCCGCGGGTGGCCGACTAGCCAAAAACATTCAGTACTTC.

The chain joins TRBV5-4 to TRBJ2-5; 7 nucleotides line up with TRBD1. V gave up 3 bases and J gave up 2 bases; unmatched junction bases: 7. CDR1 is SGHNT and CDR2 is YYREEE in the germline V gene (reference sequence). The CDR3 has 15 residues. The CDR3 loop reads CASSWTGVRQETQYF. The CDR3 DNA follows: TGTGCCAGCAGCTGGACAGGAGTGAGACAAGAGACCCAGTACTTC.

The chain has TRBV27 and TRBJ2-2; no clear D. The CDR3 totals 14 residues. CDR1 is MNHEY and CDR2 is SMNVEV in the germline V gene (reference sequence). V was cut by 3 bases and J by 7 bases, with 12 bases left in between. CDR3 nucleotide sequence: TGTGCCAGCAGTTTGGGTGGTACCGGCGGGGAGCTGTTTTTT. Protein product: CASSLGGTGGELFF.

The V call is TRBV28, the J call TRBJ1-5; D perhaps matches TRBD1 (5 bases). This CDR3 region has 15 residues. Trimming removed 6 bases from V and 1 base from J, with 13 bases in between. Looked up from germline, CDR1 is MDHEN and CDR2 is SYDVKM. CDR3 sequence: CASSPREGSNQPQHF. CDR3 nucleotides: TGTGCCAGCAGCCCGAGGGAGGGGAGCAATCAGCCCCAGCATTTT. The whole variable domain, filled in from reference TRBV28 and TRBJ1-5, reads DVKVTQSSRYLVKRTGEKVFLECVQDMDHENMFWYRQDPGLGLRLIYFSYDVKMKEKGDIPEGYSVSREKKERFSLILESASTNQTSMYLCASSPREGSNQPQHFGDGTRLSIL.

The chain joins TRBV13 to TRBJ1-2; no clear D. V shed 6 bases and J shed 1 base, with 9 bases lying between them. CDR3 length: 13 amino acids. Germline CDR1 reads PRHDT; CDR2 reads FYEKMQ (reference sequence). CDR3 loop: CASRSGGNYGYTF. The DNA of the CDR3 is TGTGCCAGCAGGTCCGGCGGTAACTATGGCTACACCTTC.

The chain combines TRBV2 with TRBJ2-5; D is possibly TRBD2 (6 bases). The CDR3 has 14 residues. The V gene's germline CDR1 is SNHLY and CDR2 FYNNEI. Trimming removed 7 bases at V and 0 bases at J, with 12 bases between. The CDR3 DNA sequence: TGTGCCAGCACCCGGGGGACCCACCAAGAGACCCAGTACTTC. Translated: CASTRGTHQETQYF.

DNA for the CDR3: TGCAGTGCTAGAGATCTAGCGGGGTTGGTAGATACGCAGTATTTT. Its translation is CSARDLAGLVDTQYF. The V and J genes are TRBV20-1 and TRBJ2-3, with TRBD2 identical over 9 bases. The CDR3 runs to 15 residues. V trimming: 0 bases; J trimming: 5 bases; junction bases outside the gene matches: 6. The germline V gene has CDR1 DFQATT and CDR2 SNEGSKA (reference sequence).

The V and J genes are TRBV27 and TRBJ2-2, with D unclear. The germline V and J ends were trimmed by 5 bases and 2 bases, with 12 bases remaining between them. The CDR3 totals 15 residues. The germline gives CDR1 MNHEY, CDR2 SMNVEV (reference sequence). As DNA, the CDR3 is TGTGCCAGCAGTCCCACCGCTATAAACACCGGGGAGCTGTTTTTT. This encodes CASSPTAINTGELFF.

The chain has TRBV29-1 and TRBJ1-1; TRBD1 matches 7 bases. The junction had 4 bases not matched to a gene; V was cut back by 7 bases and J by 2 bases. CDR1 and CDR2 (germline): SQVTM, ANQGSEA. The CDR3 is 12 amino acids. For the CDR3, the DNA is TGCAGCGCCGACAGGGCCAACACTGAAGCTTTCTTT. Translating it yields CSADRANTEAFF.

The chain combines TRBV20-1 with TRBJ2-5; tentative D call: TRBD2 (5 bases). The CDR3 covers 12 residues. V gave up 5 bases and J gave up 2 bases, with 9 bases separating them. Per the germline V gene, CDR1 is DFQATT and CDR2 is SNEGSKA (reference sequence). CDR3 amino acids: CSAQTGQETQYF. As DNA, the CDR3 is TGCAGTGCTCAGACGGGACAAGAGACCCAGTACTTC.

This clonotype showed up just once. The V gene is TRBV20-1, the J gene TRBJ2-1; D gene uncertain. This CDR3 has 14 residues. The V and J ends lost 5 bases and 6 bases respectively, with 17 bases between them. From germline, CDR1 is DFQATT and CDR2 SNEGSKA (reference sequence). The CDR3 reads CSAATRLTGNEQFF. DNA of the CDR3: TGCAGTGCTGCTACGCGCCTCACGGGCAATGAGCAGTTCTTC.